This TCR beta chain was recorded in a study of blood T cells in healthy people across ages (dated by TCRdb to the mid-2010s). About the full investigation: In model experiments, template switching captured roughly one uniquely barcoded TCR beta cDNA molecule for every two T cells. The study measured age-related changes in TCR beta repertoire diversity using deep sequencing normalized with unique cDNA molecular identifiers. The donors were divided into four age groups: young (average approximately 16 years), middle-aged (about 39), aged (approximately 62) and long-lived (roughly 88). To avoid experimental bias, donors of different ages were distributed randomly across sequencing lanes. For two donors (one aged 18 to 29 and one aged 80 or older), the study analyzed two additional independent replicas of 1 million unique cDNA reads from the same blood draw. The research as a whole found: There was a strong correlation between observed TCR beta diversity and the percentage of naive T cells measured by flow cytometry. Estimates of total diversity from one million sequenced T cells were regarded as lower bounds and underestimates. Observed TCR beta diversity per million T cells fell roughly linearly with age, and a significant reduction was already apparent by age around 44. Bulk unsorted PBMC profiling prevented conclusive comparison of naive and antigen-experienced compartments. Compared with the aged group, the long-lived group had more naive CD4+ T cells, fewer expanded clones and increased TCR diversity, suggesting age selection. Donor CMV infection status was unknown, potentially confounding age-related changes in expanded clonotypes.

V is clipped by 6 bases and J by 9 bases, and the sequence between their germline boundaries is 18 bases long. Taken from the germline V gene (reference sequence), the CDR1 and CDR2 loops are MNHEY and SMNVEV. From the cysteine up to the phenylalanine, the CDR3 has a length of 14 residues. The read is trimmed to its CDR3 DNA, 42 bases read in frame from base 1. The donors were roughly 39 Caucasian individuals from Russia, aged roughly 6 to 100 years, who were systemically healthy. Each donor gave around 9.9 milliliters of peripheral blood, collected into EDTA-treated Vacutainer tubes. Ficoll-Paque density-gradient centrifugation was used to isolate PBMCs, with at least 7 million per sample. Trizol reagent was used to extract total RNA from PBMCs, with at least 5 micrograms per sample. For every donor, flow cytometry on a PBMC aliquot measured the percentage of naive CD45RAhigh/CD27high T cells. Library creation used 5' RACE. Sequencing took place on an Illumina HiSeq 2500. A second PCR of roughly 6 to 12 cycles was run with a J-beta primer mix and a sample-barcoded 5' primer. Each TCR beta cDNA molecule received a unique molecular identifier from a template-switch 5' adaptor carrying 12 random nucleotides. Each sample yielded at least 3 million CDR3-containing paired-end reads. First-strand cDNA synthesis was performed from all RNA using the Mint cDNA synthesis kit, with priming by a TRBC-specific oligonucleotide. Following uracil-DNA glycosylase treatment, all cDNA underwent a first 18-cycle PCR with the universal primers M1SS and BC2_uni_R. On the study's bioinformatics: Each sample was normalized by randomly selecting 1 million high-quality reads, each carrying a distinct molecular identifier. Instead of being binned into consensus sequences, reads with shared molecular identifiers were discarded. MiTCR, with a Q25 quality threshold and the strictest error-elimination algorithm, was used for CDR3 identification, clonotype clustering and error correction. A nonparametric unseen species model using Euler transformation provided a lower-bound estimate of total TCR beta diversity. TCRdb reworked the public reads: Q25 trimming with fastp, MiXCR clone assembly, productive beta chains retained. Entries are consolidated by CDR3 protein sequence, retaining the most common genes and DNA. TCRdb assigned the V and J calls; the authors' analysis was not used. Within this sample are fewer than 1,000,000 distinct CDR3 sequences, with around 45% of them counted one time only. Clones ranked in the top ten supply about a fifth of the sample.

Comment on this clonotype: The clone's antigen remains unknown. No base qualities exist here, and no much larger clone lies one base off it.

The rearrangement combines TRBV27 with TRBJ2-1; the D gene is perhaps TRBD2, from 5 matching bases. The receptor comes from a man between 60 and 75 years old in good health. Sample: blood. The nucleotide sequence reads TGTGCCAGCAGGGCGGAGGTAGGAGTGGGTGAGCAGTTCTTC. Its amino acids are CASRAEVGVGEQFF.